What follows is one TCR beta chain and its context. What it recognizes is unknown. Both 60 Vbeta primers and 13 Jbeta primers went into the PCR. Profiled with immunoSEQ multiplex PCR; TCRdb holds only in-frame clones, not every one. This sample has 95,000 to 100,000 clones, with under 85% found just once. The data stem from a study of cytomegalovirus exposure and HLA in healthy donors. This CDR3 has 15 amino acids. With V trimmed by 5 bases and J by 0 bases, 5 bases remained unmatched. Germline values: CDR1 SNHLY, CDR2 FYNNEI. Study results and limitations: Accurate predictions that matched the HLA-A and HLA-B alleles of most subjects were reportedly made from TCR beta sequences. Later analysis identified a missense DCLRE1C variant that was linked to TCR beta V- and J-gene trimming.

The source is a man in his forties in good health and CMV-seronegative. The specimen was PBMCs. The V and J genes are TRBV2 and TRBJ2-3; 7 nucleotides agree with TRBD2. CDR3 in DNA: TGTGCCAGCAGTCCCGGACTAGTTAGCACAGATACGCAGTATTTT. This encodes CASSPGLVSTDTQYF. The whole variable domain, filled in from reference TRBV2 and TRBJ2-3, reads EPEVTQTPSHQVTQMGQEVILRCVPISNHLYFYWYRQILGQKVEFLVSFYNNEISEKSEIFDDQFSVERPDGSNFTLKIRSTKLEDSAMYFCASSPGLVSTDTQYFGPGTRLTVL.